This is a list of T cell receptor beta chains from one sample in a study of T-cell memory formation after mild COVID-19. MiXCR, run by TCRdb on the 5' RACE reads, gives a single entry per CDR3 protein. The profile shows about 290,000 distinct CDR3 sequences, about 15% of them singletons. The sequencing sample was made of PBMCs or a T cell subset sorted from them (not recorded which). These receptors were collected from a man younger than 35 who had mild COVID-19 (a few samples of this study predate the infection). Cell type and time point are not known. The CDR3 runs from the conserved cysteine through the conserved F or W. A D gene is named only where the DNA matches it firmly. Rows give clone size only sometimes, using once, few, many, or a class for an expanded clone.

TGTGCCAGCAGCCCCGACAGTCTTCAAGTCCCGACTGAAGCTTTCTTT	CASSPDSLQVPTEAFF	-	TRBV7-9	TRBJ1-1	few
TGTGCCAGCAGAAAGGGACAGGGCACTTACTCTGGGGCCAACGTCCTGACTTTC	CASRKGQGTYSGANVLTF	TRBD1	TRBV12-3/TRBV12-4	TRBJ2-6	-
TGTGCCAGCAGCTTAGCCGGGACTAGCAGTTTGGATGAGCAGTTCTTC	CASSLAGTSSLDEQFF	TRBD2	TRBV11-2	TRBJ2-1	few
TGCGCCAGCAGCTTGGCCGACTTTGAGTCACCCCTCCACTTT	CASSLADFESPLHF	-	TRBV5-1	TRBJ1-6	-
TGCGCCAGCAGCTTGGGGTATTCCCGTAGTGTACCCTCTGGGGCCAACGTCCTGACTTTC	CASSLGYSRSVPSGANVLTF	-	TRBV5-1	TRBJ2-6	few
TGTGCCAGCACTCAGGGCGGAGGCTACACCTTC	CASTQGGGYTF	-	TRBV2	TRBJ1-2	once
TGTGCCAGCAGCGGACTAGCGGGGGCCACAGATACGCAGTATTTT	CASSGLAGATDTQYF	TRBD2	TRBV25-1	TRBJ2-3	-
TGTGCCAGCAGCTTACCCCTGAAAGACAGTGACCGGTCCCAGTACTTC	CASSLPLKDSDRSQYF	-	TRBV7-9	TRBJ2-5	few
TGTGCCAGCAGCTTGGGTCCCTTCGAAGCTTTCTTT	CASSLGPFEAFF	-	TRBV5-6	TRBJ1-1	-
TGTGCCAGCACCCCGGTGGGACACTCTTCGAACACCGGGGAGCTGTTTTTT	CASTPVGHSSNTGELFF	-	TRBV7-2	TRBJ2-2	few
TGTGCCAGCAGCCCTGGAGGAATGAACACTGAAGCTTTCTTT	CASSPGGMNTEAFF	-	TRBV7-9	TRBJ1-1	-
TGCGCCAGCAGCTCCCACGGACAGGACAAGGACGGCTACACCTTC	CASSSHGQDKDGYTF	TRBD1	TRBV5-1	TRBJ1-2	few
TGTGCCAGCAGCTTACAGGACAGGGGGGACTATGGCTACACCTTC	CASSLQDRGDYGYTF	TRBD1	TRBV11-2	TRBJ1-2	-
TGTGCCAGCAGCCCCTCGGTGCGGGGGGCCCCAGAGACCCAGTACTTC	CASSPSVRGAPETQYF	TRBD2	TRBV6-5	TRBJ2-5	-
TGTGCCAGCTCACCACCGGCAGGGCCCTCTGGAAACACCATATATTTT	CASSPPAGPSGNTIYF	-	TRBV18	TRBJ1-3	few
TGTGCCAGCAGTTCCTCCCCCAACGAAGGAGAGACCCAGTACTTC	CASSSSPNEGETQYF	-	TRBV12-3/TRBV12-4	TRBJ2-5	many
TGTGCCAGCAGCTTAGAGAACAGGGAGTCTCGCTACACCTTC	CASSLENRESRYTF	-	TRBV7-9	TRBJ1-2	few
TGTGCCAGCAGCTTAGAGGGTACGGGCCGGCGGGACAATGAGCAGTTCTTC	CASSLEGTGRRDNEQFF	-	TRBV7-9	TRBJ2-1	many
TGTGCCGGGACTAGCGGGGGGCCTCTGGATACGCAGTATTTT	CAGTSGGPLDTQYF	TRBD2	TRBV30	TRBJ2-3	-
TGTGCCACCAGTGATTTCACCCAAGAGACCCAGTACTTC	CATSDFTQETQYF	-	TRBV24-1	TRBJ2-5	-
TGTGCCAGCAGTCACGGGACCAGCACAGATACGCAGTATTTT	CASSHGTSTDTQYF	-	TRBV6-5	TRBJ2-3	many
TGTGCCAGCAGCTTAGCGATCGGGTCTTTAGAGACCCAGTACTTC	CASSLAIGSLETQYF	-	TRBV7-2	TRBJ2-5	few
TGTGCCAGCAGCCAGGGGGCGCTGGGAGGCAATCAGCCCCAGCATTTT	CASSQGALGGNQPQHF	-	TRBV4-2	TRBJ1-5	-
TGTGCCAGCAGCGCTAAGGACAGGGGGACTGGCTACACCTTC	CASSAKDRGTGYTF	TRBD1	TRBV9	TRBJ1-2	-
TGTGCCAGCAGGGGACTAGCGGATAATGAGCAGTTCTTC	CASRGLADNEQFF	TRBD2	TRBV6-5	TRBJ2-1	-
TGCAGCGCGACAGTTTCCTCCTACGAGCAGTACTTC	CSATVSSYEQYF	-	TRBV29-1	TRBJ2-7	-
TGTGCCAGCAGTTACTCGGGCTACAATGAGCAGTTCTTC	CASSYSGYNEQFF	-	TRBV6-2/TRBV6-3	TRBJ2-1	-
TGTGCCAGCAGTTTCGGGACGGGGGCAGGTACGCAGTATTTT	CASSFGTGAGTQYF	-	TRBV12-3/TRBV12-4	TRBJ2-3	-
TGTGCCAGCAGCTTAGCGGGCTCCTACGAGCAGTACTTC	CASSLAGSYEQYF	-	TRBV7-9	TRBJ2-7	many
TGTGCCAGCAGCTGGAGAGGGGCAGATACGCAGTATTTT	CASSWRGADTQYF	-	TRBV7-2	TRBJ2-3	few
TGTGCCAGCAGCTTGGTGGGGGGCGCTGGCTACACCTTC	CASSLVGGAGYTF	-	TRBV5-5	TRBJ1-2	few
TGCGCCAGCAGCCGGAAACTAGCGGGGGGCACAGATACGCAGTATTTT	CASSRKLAGGTDTQYF	TRBD2	TRBV4-3	TRBJ2-3	few
TGTGCCAGCAGCTTCCGACCCTCAATTAACTATGGCTACACCTTC	CASSFRPSINYGYTF	-	TRBV5-5	TRBJ1-2	few
TGTGCCAGCAGCTTTATGGGGGAGACCAGCTCCTACGAGCAGTACTTC	CASSFMGETSSYEQYF	-	TRBV7-9	TRBJ2-7	-
TGCGCCAGCAGCCACCGGGGGGACGGGAACTATGGCTACACCTTC	CASSHRGDGNYGYTF	-	TRBV5-1	TRBJ1-2	few
TGTGCCAGCAGTTTCCTCGGGCTAGAGACCCAGTACTTC	CASSFLGLETQYF	-	TRBV12-3/TRBV12-4	TRBJ2-5	-
TGTGCCAGCAGTTACTCCGCACAGGGTAGGAACGAGCAGTACTTC	CASSYSAQGRNEQYF	-	TRBV6-6	TRBJ2-7	few
TGCAGCGCACGACCACGGACAGTTTCTACCGGGGAGCTGTTTTTT	CSARPRTVSTGELFF	-	TRBV29-1	TRBJ2-2	-
TGTGCCAGCAGGCCGCGGGGGGCCCTCAATGAGCAGTTCTTC	CASRPRGALNEQFF	TRBD2	TRBV6-2/TRBV6-3	TRBJ2-1	-
TGTGCCAGCAGCCTCCTAGGGACAGACACTGAAGCTTTCTTT	CASSLLGTDTEAFF	TRBD1	TRBV7-9	TRBJ1-1	-
TGTGCCAGCAGTTACCCCACAGATACGCAGTATTTT	CASSYPTDTQYF	-	TRBV6-5	TRBJ2-3	-
TGTGCCAGCAGTCGACTCGGTCAGCCCCAGCATTTT	CASSRLGQPQHF	-	TRBV6-2/TRBV6-3	TRBJ1-5	-
TGTGCCAGCAGTTACGGGAATGAGCAGTTCTTC	CASSYGNEQFF	-	TRBV6-2/TRBV6-3	TRBJ2-1	many
TGTGCCAGCAGCGGACTTTTGCGCCCCCGTGGAAACACCATATATTTT	CASSGLLRPRGNTIYF	-	TRBV7-6	TRBJ1-3	few
TGCAGTGCTAGAATCGGATTGATTGAAGCTTTCTTT	CSARIGLIEAFF	-	TRBV20-1	TRBJ1-1	-
TGTGCCAGCAGCCCCGGGGGCTCGAATCGGAATGAGCAGTTCTTC	CASSPGGSNRNEQFF	-	TRBV7-3	TRBJ2-1	-
TGCGCCAGCAGCGATCAGGGAGGGGTTGGCTACACCTTC	CASSDQGGVGYTF	-	TRBV5-1	TRBJ1-2	-
TGTGCCAGCAGTTACTCGCGAGGGACTAGCGGGGGGCCTAACACCGGGGAGCTGTTTTTT	CASSYSRGTSGGPNTGELFF	TRBD2	TRBV6-5	TRBJ2-2	-
TGTGCCAGAAGTGAGATGGACAGGGATCAGCCCCAGCATTTT	CARSEMDRDQPQHF	TRBD1	TRBV25-1	TRBJ1-5	-
TGCGCCAGCAGCTTCAAGGGGGCGAACACCGGGGAGCTGTTTTTT	CASSFKGANTGELFF	-	TRBV5-1	TRBJ2-2	-
TGTGCCAGCAGCCACCCGGCATCTTGGGGCGGCGAGCAGTTCTTC	CASSHPASWGGEQFF	-	TRBV7-2	TRBJ2-1	many
TGCGCCAGCGGACCTGCCTCGGGACAGACTGCGGGAGACGGCTACACCTTC	CASGPASGQTAGDGYTF	TRBD1	TRBV5-1	TRBJ1-2	-
TGTGCCTGGAGCTCAGGGGGGTTGAACACTGAAGCTTTCTTT	CAWSSGGLNTEAFF	TRBD1	TRBV30	TRBJ1-1	-